What follows are 20 T cell receptor beta chains derived from one specimen sequenced in a study of T cell repertoires in cytomegalovirus infection. Antigen specificity for these receptors is unknown. TCRdb independently ran MiXCR on the reads; one entry per CDR3 protein. The table has approximately 30,000 distinct CDR3 sequences, under 20% seen once. The source was CD8+ T cells from cultured PBMCs, collected from culture after CMV antigen stimulation. These TCRs come from a human donor in good health (CMV status not recorded). Some clones in this sample may be carry-over from other donors' samples.

This clonotype came up a few times. The V gene is TRBV5-1, the J gene TRBJ2-7; maybe TRBD1 (5 bases). V was pared by 4 bases and J by 3 bases, with 8 bases between. In germline, CDR1 is SGHRS, CDR2 YFSETQ. This CDR3 comprises 12 residues. The CDR3 DNA is TGCGCCAGCAGCGACAGACTCTACGAGCAGTACTTC. This translates into CASSDRLYEQYF. The complete variable domain, with remaining parts taken from reference TRBV5-1 and TRBJ2-7, reads KAGVTQTPRYLIKTRGQQVTLSCSPISGHRSVSWYQQTPGQGLQFLFEYFSETQRNKGNFPGRFSGRQFSNSRSEMNVSTLELGDSALYLCASSDRLYEQYFGPGTRLTVT.

The chain couples TRBV7-6 to TRBJ2-7; tentative D call: TRBD1 (5 bases). V was shortened by 4 bases and J by 0 bases, with 19 bases between the two germline ends. Germline lookup yields CDR1 SGHVS and CDR2 FNYEAQ. CDR3 length: 17 residues. DNA for the CDR3: TGTGCCAGCAGCTCCCAGGTTAGGGGTACGGACTCCTACGAGCAGTACTTC. Protein sequence: CASSSQVRGTDSYEQYF.

This clonotype was seen a handful of times. V usage is TRBV6-6 and J usage is TRBJ1-1, with D perhaps TRBD1 (5 bases). This CDR3 contains 16 residues. Germline loops: CDR1 MNHNY, CDR2 SVGAGI (reference sequence). The germline V and J ends were trimmed by 2 bases and 2 bases, with 15 bases remaining between them. The CDR3: CASSYRDGQSNTEAFF. CDR3 DNA sequence: TGTGCCAGCAGTTACCGGGACGGGCAGTCCAACACTGAAGCTTTCTTT.

CDR3 sequence: CASSEARNYGYTF. The CDR3 bases are TGCGCCAGCAGCGAGGCACGGAACTATGGCTACACCTTC. The chain couples TRBV10-2 to TRBJ1-2; D unclear. Trimming pared 6 bases from V and 2 bases from J, leaving 10 bases between. This CDR3 spans 13 amino acids. In germline, CDR1 is WSHSY, CDR2 SAAADI.

The chain uses TRBV7-6 and TRBJ2-1; the D gene is possibly TRBD1 (5 bases). The length of the CDR3 is 17 residues. CDR1 is SGHVS and CDR2 is FNYEAQ in the germline V gene. Trimming cost V 0 bases and J 10 bases, with 22 bases left between them. In nucleotides, the CDR3 is TGTGCCAGCAGCTTAGCGTTTAGGGAACAAGACCGACAGGAGCAGTTCTTC. This sequence encodes CASSLAFREQDRQEQFF.

The chain recombines TRBV9 with TRBJ1-1; possibly TRBD1 for D (6 bases). V lost 4 bases and J lost 2, with 12 bases in between. CDR1 and CDR2 (germline): SGDLS, YYNGEE. The CDR3 has 14 residues. The DNA for the CDR3 is TGTGCCAGCAGCTTTGGACAGCTCAACACTGAAGCTTTCTTT. Encoded protein: CASSFGQLNTEAFF.

This clonotype was seen more than once but under ten times. The chain combines TRBV6-1 with TRBJ2-7, with no clear D. Trimming cost V 3 bases and J 3 bases, with 3 bases left between them. CDR1 and CDR2 (germline): MNHNS, SASEGT. The CDR3 spans 11 residues. DNA for the CDR3: TGTGCCAGCAGTGACTACTACGAGCAGTACTTC. It codes for CASSDYYEQYF.

This clonotype was seen repeatedly, ten times or more. The chain has TRBV6-6 and TRBJ1-2; 10 bases fit TRBD1. Germline CDR1 reads MNHNY; CDR2 reads SVGAGI (reference sequence). There are 15 residues in the CDR3. Trimming removed 1 base from V and 8 bases from J; junction bases left unmatched: 7. The CDR3 protein is CASSYLGQGKAGYTF. The CDR3 nucleotides read TGTGCCAGCAGTTACTTGGGACAGGGGAAGGCCGGCTACACCTTC.

This clonotype was counted many times. The J gene is TRBJ1-5, the V gene TRBV7-6; TRBD1 might be the D (6 bases). Per the germline V gene, CDR1 is SGHVS and CDR2 is FNYEAQ. The CDR3 has 14 amino acids. The germline V and J ends were trimmed by 1 base and 2 bases, with 6 bases remaining between them. CDR3 protein: CASSLGGRNQPQHF. The CDR3 DNA follows: TGTGCCAGCAGCTTAGGGGGGCGCAATCAGCCCCAGCATTTT.

This clonotype turned up a few times. The chain uses TRBV12-3 or TRBV12-4 and TRBJ1-3, with D possibly being TRBD1 (5 bases). With 8 bases removed from V and 0 bases from J, the gap between germline ends came to 23 bases. This CDR3 spans 18 amino acids. CDR3 loop: CASYDTLRQSSSGNTIYF. CDR3 sequence (DNA): TGTGCCAGCTACGACACCCTTCGACAGAGCAGCTCTGGAAACACCATATATTTT.

In this sample, this clonotype turned up a few times. This chain uses TRBV27 with TRBJ2-7, with a tentative D call TRBD2 (6 bases). Trimming cost V 7 bases and J 1 base, with 11 bases left between them. The CDR3 runs to 13 residues. The V gene's germline CDR1 is MNHEY and CDR2 SMNVEV (reference sequence). DNA of the CDR3: TGTGCCAGCAAAGCACTAGCATCCTACGAGCAGTACTTC. Its translation: CASKALASYEQYF.

The chain links TRBV6-2 or TRBV6-3 to TRBJ2-1; D is undetermined. The germline CDR1 and CDR2 sequences are MNHEY and SVGEGT. V was trimmed by 8 bases and J by 0 bases, leaving 11 bases between them. The CDR3 has 14 residues. For the CDR3, the DNA is TGTGCCAGCGGACCTTTGAGCTCCTACAATGAGCAGTTCTTC. Translated: CASGPLSSYNEQFF.

This clonotype was observed a few times. J is TRBJ2-3 and V is TRBV6-4; D might be TRBD2 (6 bases). The CDR3 contains 16 residues. Trimming shortened V by 0 bases and J by 8 bases, and 18 bases separated the two germline ends. Germline V gene data show CDR1 as MRHNA and CDR2 as SNTAGT. The CDR3, as DNA: TGTGCCAGCAGTGACTCTCACGAGGGGCGGGGAGGTACGCAGTATTTT. Amino acid sequence: CASSDSHEGRGGTQYF.

CDR3 DNA sequence: TGTGCCAGCAGTTTATCTAGGTCAAACACTGAAGCTTTCTTT. Protein: CASSLSRSNTEAFF. V usage is TRBV27 and J usage is TRBJ1-1; D is unresolved. The CDR3 has 14 amino acids. Trimming shortened V by 0 bases and J by 2 bases, and 7 bases separated the two germline ends. Germline-derived CDR1 and CDR2 are MNHEY and SMNVEV (reference sequence).

This chain joins TRBV11-3 and TRBJ2-7; D is tentatively TRBD1 or TRBD2 (5 bases each). CDR3 length: 14 amino acids. Germline V gene sequence: CDR1 SGHNT, CDR2 YENEEA. The V gene lost 5 bases and the J gene lost 7 bases, with 18 bases spanning the gap. CDR3 in amino acids: CASSTERGPLEQYF. In DNA form, the CDR3 reads TGTGCCAGCAGCACCGAGAGGGGTCCCTTGGAGCAGTACTTC.

The chain joins TRBV6-5 to TRBJ1-1; 7 positions agree with TRBD1. Germline V gives CDR1 MNHEY, CDR2 SVGAGI. V lost 1 base, J lost 0 bases, and 2 bases stayed unmatched. The CDR3 runs to 15 residues. The CDR3 reads CASSYWDRLNTEAFF. For the CDR3, the DNA is TGTGCCAGCAGTTACTGGGACAGACTGAACACTGAAGCTTTCTTT.

This clonotype has a count of ten or more. The rearrangement links TRBV10-3 to TRBJ2-1, with D hard to call. The CDR3 consists of 16 residues. In germline, CDR1 is ENHRY, CDR2 SYGVKD. With 0 bases removed from V and 4 bases from J, the gap between germline ends came to 13 bases. The chain's CDR3 is CAISESFAVQYNEQFF. The CDR3 DNA sequence: TGTGCCATCAGTGAGTCTTTTGCGGTCCAATACAATGAGCAGTTCTTC.

This clonotype was found once. The chain is built from TRBV27 and TRBJ2-1; D gene unclear. This CDR3 is 13 amino acids long. The germline V gene has CDR1 MNHEY and CDR2 SMNVEV (reference sequence). Trimming stripped 3 bases from V and 2 bases from J, with 5 bases between. The chain's CDR3 is CASSLWAYNEQFF. The DNA of the CDR3 is TGTGCCAGCAGTTTGTGGGCCTACAATGAGCAGTTCTTC.

On this clonotype: Sequence at one end of the junction differs from germline and may be a read error. The genes are TRBV7-2 and TRBJ2-1, with a tentative D call TRBD2 (6 bases). From germline, CDR1 is SGHTA and CDR2 FQGNSA. The CDR3 runs to 15 residues. In DNA form, the CDR3 reads TGTGTCAGCAGCTCCAGGGACTCTCGTCCTGATGAGCAGTTCTTC. Translating it yields CVSSSRDSRPDEQFF.

At least ten counts were recorded for this clonotype. The gene calls are TRBV6-5 and TRBJ1-5; unclear D gene. V was cut by 4 bases and J by 1 base, with 14 bases left in between. There are 16 residues in the CDR3. Germline values: CDR1 MNHEY, CDR2 SVGAGI. CDR3 region: CASSSTGGRSNQPQHF. CDR3 coding DNA: TGTGCCAGCAGTTCCACCGGAGGACGGAGCAATCAGCCCCAGCATTTT.